This T cell receptor beta chain was found in a study of patients and donors after allogeneic stem cell transplantation. This clonotype was detected ten times or more. This CDR3 has 16 amino acids. Trimming stripped 6 bases from V and 6 bases from J, with 23 bases between. TCRdb fed the RT-PCR reads into MiXCR, producing one record per CDR3 protein. The profile shows 400,000 to 500,000 distinct CDR3 sequences, more than 15% of them singletons. Sequencing used blood, either unsorted or a sorted T cell fraction (not recorded which). The TCR comes from a human donor who was either an allogeneic HSCT recipient or a stem cell or donor lymphocyte infusion donor (not recorded which). It is not recorded whose cells these are; they may come from a transplant donor. The genes are TRBV12-3 or TRBV12-4 and TRBJ1-1; D unresolved. CDR3 loop: CASSSRGGRYIAEAFF. The CDR3 nucleotides are TGTGCCAGCAGCAGCCGGGGAGGGAGGTATATCGCTGAAGCTTTCTTT.